The clone carrying this TCR beta chain appeared a few times. The data were taken from a study of T cells in Graves' hyperthyroidism and ophthalmopathy. Each patient was aged 18 to 65 and had newly diagnosed hyperthyroidism of under 2 months' duration. Criteria for exclusion of patients were uncontrolled infection, other autoimmune disease, pregnancy or lactation. The source of the PBMCs was less than 12 ml of fresh peripheral blood. Amplified TCR beta CDR3 regions derived from RNA transcripts. Using the HTBI primer set, a first-round RT-PCR was run on the TCR CDR3. TCRdb called the multiplex PCR reads again in MiXCR, with one record for every CDR3 protein. The sample consists of around 600,000 distinct CDR3 sequences, around a sixth of them appearing once. Per the germline V gene, CDR1 is DFQATT and CDR2 is SNEGSKA (reference sequence). Trimming took off 1 base at V and 5 bases at J, with 14 bases between the two ends. The CDR3 totals 15 residues.

The receptor was derived from a woman in her 30s with Graves' hyperthyroidism. This chain joins TRBV20-1 and TRBJ2-2, with D perhaps being TRBD1 or TRBD2 (5 bases each). Sequenced input: blood. The CDR3 coding sequence is TGCAGTGCTAGAGTTATCGCGAGGGGAACCGGGGAGCTGTTTTTT. Its translation is CSARVIARGTGELFF.